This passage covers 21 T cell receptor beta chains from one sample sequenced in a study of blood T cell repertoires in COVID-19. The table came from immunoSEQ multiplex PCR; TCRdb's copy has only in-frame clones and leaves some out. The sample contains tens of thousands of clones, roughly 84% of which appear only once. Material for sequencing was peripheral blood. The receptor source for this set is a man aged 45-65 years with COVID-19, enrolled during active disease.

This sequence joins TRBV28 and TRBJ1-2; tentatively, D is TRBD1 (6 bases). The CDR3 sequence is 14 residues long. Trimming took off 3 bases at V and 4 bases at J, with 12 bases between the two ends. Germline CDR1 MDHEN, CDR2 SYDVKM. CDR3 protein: CASSLEDSPYGYTF. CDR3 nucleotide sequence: TGTGCCAGCAGTTTGGAGGACAGCCCCTATGGCTACACCTTC.

The CDR3 protein is CASSPGGSLGDTQYF. Written as DNA, the CDR3 is TGTGCCAGCAGCCCGGGGGGCTCACTAGGGGATACGCAGTATTTT. V gene TRBV7-9 combines with J gene TRBJ2-3; D is perhaps TRBD2 (7 bases). V was shortened by 5 bases and J by 6 bases, with 18 bases between the two germline ends. Germline V gives CDR1 SEHNR, CDR2 FQNEAQ (reference sequence). This CDR3 comprises 15 residues.

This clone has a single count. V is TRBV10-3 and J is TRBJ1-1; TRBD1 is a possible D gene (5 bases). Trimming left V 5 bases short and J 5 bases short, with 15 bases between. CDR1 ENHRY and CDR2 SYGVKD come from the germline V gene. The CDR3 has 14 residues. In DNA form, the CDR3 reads TGTGCCATCAGTCAGACGGACATCAGGACTGAAGCTTTCTTT. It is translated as CAISQTDIRTEAFF.

For the CDR3, the DNA is TGTGCCACCGCCGCGGGGAGCTATGGCTACACCTTC. This gives the protein CATAAGSYGYTF. The chain employs TRBV10-3 and TRBJ1-2; no reliable D call. CDR1 ENHRY and CDR2 SYGVKD come from the germline V gene. The V gene lost 10 bases and the J gene lost 4 bases, with 13 bases spanning the gap. The CDR3 consists of 12 residues.

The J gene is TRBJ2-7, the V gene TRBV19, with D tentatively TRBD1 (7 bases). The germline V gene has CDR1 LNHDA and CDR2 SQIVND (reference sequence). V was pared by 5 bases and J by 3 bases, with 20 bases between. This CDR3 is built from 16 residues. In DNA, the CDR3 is TGTGCCAGTAGTCGTGCGGGAAAGGGACAGAACTACGAGCAGTACTTC. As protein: CASSRAGKGQNYEQYF.

This chain's CDR3 is CASSLARLAGVSQTTDTQYF. The CDR3 nucleotides are TGTGCCAGCAGCTTAGCGCGTCTAGCGGGAGTCTCCCAAACCACAGATACGCAGTATTTT. J is TRBJ2-3 and V is TRBV7-2; TRBD2 aligns across 10 bases. This CDR3 is 20 amino acids long. Germline V CDR1 and CDR2: SGHTA, FQGNSA. V gave up 0 bases and J gave up 2 bases; unmatched junction bases: 14.

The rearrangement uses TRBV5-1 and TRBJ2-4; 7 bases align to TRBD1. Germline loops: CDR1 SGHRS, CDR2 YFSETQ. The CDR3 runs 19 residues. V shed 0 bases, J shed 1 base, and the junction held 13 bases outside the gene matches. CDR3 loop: CASSLDPRQGKGAKNIQYF. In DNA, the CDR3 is TGCGCCAGCAGCTTGGACCCCAGACAGGGCAAGGGGGCCAAAAACATTCAGTACTTC.

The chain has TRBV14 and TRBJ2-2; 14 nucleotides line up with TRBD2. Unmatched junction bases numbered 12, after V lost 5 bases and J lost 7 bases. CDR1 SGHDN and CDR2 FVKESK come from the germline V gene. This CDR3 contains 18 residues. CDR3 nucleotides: TGTGCCAGCAGCTACCCTTCCGGGACTAGCGGGAGCCGCGGGGAGCTGTTTTTT. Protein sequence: CASSYPSGTSGSRGELFF.

The CDR3 spells CASSLSPVSPAVEQYF. In DNA, the CDR3 is TGTGCCAGCAGCCTTAGTCCCGTCTCCCCCGCGGTCGAGCAGTACTTC. This chain joins TRBV11-2 and TRBJ2-7, with D unclear. V lost 5 bases to trimming and J lost 6 bases, with 23 bases between them. The CDR3 spans 16 residues. Germline-derived CDR1 and CDR2 are SGHAT and FQNNGV. Variable domain in full (rest from reference TRBV11-2 and TRBJ2-7): EAGVAQSPRYKIIEKRQSVAFWCNPISGHATLYWYQQILGQGPKLLIQFQNNGVVDDSQLPKDRFSAERLKGVDSTLKIQPAKLEDSAVYLCASSLSPVSPAVEQYFGPGTRLTVT.

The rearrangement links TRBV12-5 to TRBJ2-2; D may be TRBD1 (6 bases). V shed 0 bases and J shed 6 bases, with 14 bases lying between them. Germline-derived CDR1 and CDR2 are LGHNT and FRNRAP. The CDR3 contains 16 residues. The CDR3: CASGLVLGGEAGELFF. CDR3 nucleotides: TGTGCTAGTGGTTTGGTATTAGGGGGTGAGGCCGGGGAGCTGTTTTTT.

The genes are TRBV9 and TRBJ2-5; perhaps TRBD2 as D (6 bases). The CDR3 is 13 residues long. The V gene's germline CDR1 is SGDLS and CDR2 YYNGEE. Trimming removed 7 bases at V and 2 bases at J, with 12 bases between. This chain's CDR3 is CASSGTFQETQYF. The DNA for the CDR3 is TGTGCCAGCTCAGGGACTTTTCAAGAGACCCAGTACTTC.

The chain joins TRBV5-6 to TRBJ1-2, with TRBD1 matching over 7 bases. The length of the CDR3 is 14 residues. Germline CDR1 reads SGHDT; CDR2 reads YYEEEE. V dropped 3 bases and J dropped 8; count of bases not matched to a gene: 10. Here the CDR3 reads CASSSPRQGPGYTF. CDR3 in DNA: TGTGCCAGCAGCTCCCCTAGACAGGGACCCGGCTACACCTTC.

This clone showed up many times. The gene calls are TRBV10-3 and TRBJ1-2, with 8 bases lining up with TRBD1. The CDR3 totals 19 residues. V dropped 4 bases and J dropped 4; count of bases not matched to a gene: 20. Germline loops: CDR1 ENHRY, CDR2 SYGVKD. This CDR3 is CAISGHRTGRVGPRYGYTF. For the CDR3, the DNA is TGTGCCATCAGTGGACATAGGACAGGGCGCGTGGGACCCCGCTATGGCTACACCTTC.

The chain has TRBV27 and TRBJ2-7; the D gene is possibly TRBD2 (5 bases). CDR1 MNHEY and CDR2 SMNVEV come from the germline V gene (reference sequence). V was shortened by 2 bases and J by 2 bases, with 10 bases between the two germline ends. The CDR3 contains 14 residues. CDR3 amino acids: CASSLVGSAYEQYF. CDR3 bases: TGTGCCAGCAGTTTAGTTGGGAGCGCCTACGAGCAGTACTTC.

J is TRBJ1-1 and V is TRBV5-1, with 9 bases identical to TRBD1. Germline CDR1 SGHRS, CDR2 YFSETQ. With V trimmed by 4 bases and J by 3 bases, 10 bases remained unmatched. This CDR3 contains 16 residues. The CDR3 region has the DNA TGCGCCAGCAGCCCCGGACAGGGGCAATGGTACACTGAAGCTTTCTTT. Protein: CASSPGQGQWYTEAFF.

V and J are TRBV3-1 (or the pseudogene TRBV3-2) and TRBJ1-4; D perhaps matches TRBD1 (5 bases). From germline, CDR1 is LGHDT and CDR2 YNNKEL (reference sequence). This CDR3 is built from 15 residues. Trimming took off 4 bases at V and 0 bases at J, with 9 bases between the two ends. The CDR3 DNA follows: TGTGCCAGCAGCCTCAGCAGGGCAACTAATGAAAAACTGTTTTTT. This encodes CASSLSRATNEKLFF.

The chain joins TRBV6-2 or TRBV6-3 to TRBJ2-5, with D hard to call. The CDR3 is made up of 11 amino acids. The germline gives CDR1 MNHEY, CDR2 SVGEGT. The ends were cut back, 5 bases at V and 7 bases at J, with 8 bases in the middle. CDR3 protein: CASSPLGTQYF. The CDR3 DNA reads TGTGCCAGCAGTCCCCTCGGGACCCAGTACTTC.

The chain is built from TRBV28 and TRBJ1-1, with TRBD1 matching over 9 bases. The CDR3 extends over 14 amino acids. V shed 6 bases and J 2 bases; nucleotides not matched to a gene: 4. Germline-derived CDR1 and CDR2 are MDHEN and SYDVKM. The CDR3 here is CASRLQGANTEAFF. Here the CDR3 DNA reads TGTGCCAGCAGACTACAGGGGGCAAACACTGAAGCTTTCTTT.

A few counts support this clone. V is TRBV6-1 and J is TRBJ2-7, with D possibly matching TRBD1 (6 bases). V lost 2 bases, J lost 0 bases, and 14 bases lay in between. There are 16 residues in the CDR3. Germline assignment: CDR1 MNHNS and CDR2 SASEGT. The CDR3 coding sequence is TGTGCCAGCAGTGAATTCCATGGGGACACCTCCTACGAGCAGTACTTC. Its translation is CASSEFHGDTSYEQYF.

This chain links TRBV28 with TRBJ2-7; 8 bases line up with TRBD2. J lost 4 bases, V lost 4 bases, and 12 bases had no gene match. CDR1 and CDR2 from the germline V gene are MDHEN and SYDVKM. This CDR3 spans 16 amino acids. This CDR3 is CASSSIEGGRRYEQYF. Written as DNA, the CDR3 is TGTGCCAGCAGTTCCATCGAGGGCGGGAGGAGGTACGAGCAGTACTTC.

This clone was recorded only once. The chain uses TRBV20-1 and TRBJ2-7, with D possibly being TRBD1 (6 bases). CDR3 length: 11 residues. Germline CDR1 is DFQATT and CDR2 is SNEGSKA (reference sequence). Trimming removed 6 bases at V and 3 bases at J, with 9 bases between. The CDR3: CSATRGYEQYF. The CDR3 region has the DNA TGCAGTGCAACCAGGGGCTACGAGCAGTACTTC.